The 20 T cell receptor beta chains below come from one sample, sequenced in a study of shared clonotypes between healthy human individuals. The assay was immunoSEQ multiplex PCR, and TCRdb's table has in-frame clones only and misses some. Of just over 2,000,000 clones detected, 85% to 95% appear once; the ten largest clones hold 0.13%. Sequenced material: naive CD4+ T cells sorted from blood. Subset meaning: CD45RA+ positively selected. The source is a man aged 18 to 29 in good health.

The V and J genes are TRBV5-4 and TRBJ1-3; 7 bases are shared with TRBD1. V gave up 1 base and J gave up 5 bases; unmatched junction bases: 9. Germline V CDR1 and CDR2: SGHNT, YYREEE (reference sequence). The CDR3 extends over 16 amino acids. The CDR3: CASSLNGDSLRNTIYF. The CDR3 nucleotides read TGTGCCAGCAGCTTGAATGGGGACAGCCTCCGAAACACCATATATTTT. Complete variable domain (other parts from reference TRBV5-4 and TRBJ1-3): ETGVTQSPTHLIKTRGQQVTLRCSSQSGHNTVSWYQQALGQGPQFIFQYYREEENGRGNFPPRFSGLQFPNYSSELNVNALELDDSALYLCASSLNGDSLRNTIYFGEGSWLTVV.

This chain connects TRBV6-6 to TRBJ2-7; 7 positions match TRBD1. The CDR3 loop spans 15 amino acids. With 4 bases clipped from V and 4 bases from J, the junction kept 10 bases outside the gene matches. From germline, CDR1 is MNHNY and CDR2 SVGAGI (reference sequence). DNA for the CDR3: TGTGCCAGCAGTTCCCCGACAGGGACCAGTTACGAGCAGTACTTC. Amino acid sequence: CASSSPTGTSYEQYF.

The CDR3 nucleotides are TGTGCCAGCAGTTCCGTACAGGGGTCAGATACGCAGTATTTT. Translation: CASSSVQGSDTQYF. This rearrangement joins TRBV6-5 to TRBJ2-3, with 7 bases matching TRBD1. The trim removed 4 bases at V and 4 bases at J, leaving 5 bases unmatched. CDR1 is MNHEY and CDR2 is SVGAGI in the germline V gene. The CDR3 has 14 residues.

This clone was counted a single time. The rearrangement links TRBV21-1 to TRBJ1-6. TRBV21-1 is annotated as a pseudogene. The CDR3 has 16 residues. The CDR3 spells CASSKDRAGTNSPLHF. In nucleotides, the CDR3 is TGTGCCAGCAGCAAAGACAGGGCGGGGACTAATTCACCCCTCCACTTT.

CDR3 bases: TGTGCCTGGAGTGACAGGGATGAAGCTTTCTTT. Encoded protein: CAWSDRDEAFF. The chain is built from TRBV30 and TRBJ1-1, with D possibly being TRBD1 (6 bases). The CDR3 covers 11 residues. The V end was cut by 1 base, the J end by 7 bases, with 7 bases between. CDR1 is GTSNPN, CDR2 SVGIG, per germline (reference sequence). The whole variable domain, remainder taken from reference TRBV30 and TRBJ1-1, is SQTIHQWPATLVQPVGSPLSLECTVEGTSNPNLYWYRQAAGRGLQLLFYSVGIGQISSEVPQNLSASRPQDRQFILSSKKLLLSDSGFYLCAWSDRDEAFFGQGTRLTVV.

The gene calls are TRBV7-2 and TRBJ1-1; tentative D call: TRBD1 (6 bases). Per germline, CDR1 SGHTA and CDR2 FQGNSA. CDR3 length: 15 residues. V lost 0 bases and J lost 0, with 8 bases in between. CDR3 nucleotides: TGTGCCAGCAGCTTAGCCGGGACATTGAACACTGAAGCTTTCTTT. Its protein is CASSLAGTLNTEAFF.

The gene calls are TRBV6-5 and TRBJ1-3, with a possible D match to TRBD1 (5 bases). CDR3 length: 15 amino acids. V was cut by 6 bases and J by 0 bases, with 12 bases left in between. Germline CDR1 reads MNHEY; CDR2 reads SVGAGI. The CDR3 coding sequence is TGTGCCAGCAGCCGGGACGGTGGCTCTGGAAACACCATATATTTT. Translation: CASSRDGGSGNTIYF.

V and J are TRBV5-4 and TRBJ2-4; 9 nucleotides line up with TRBD1. V lost 4 bases to trimming and J lost 2 bases; unmatched junction nucleotides: 7. The CDR3 is 16 amino acids. Germline CDR1 reads SGHNT; CDR2 reads YYREEE (reference sequence). As DNA, the CDR3 is TGTGCCAGCAGCGCAACAGGGGGCACGACCAAAAACATTCAGTACTTC. It translates to CASSATGGTTKNIQYF.

This rearrangement joins TRBV6-5 to TRBJ2-7, with D tentatively TRBD1 (5 bases). V was cut by 4 bases and J by 7 bases, with 23 bases left in between. CDR1 is MNHEY and CDR2 is SVGAGI in the germline V gene. The CDR3 loop spans 16 amino acids. CDR3 protein: CASSFILGQGPGEQYF. The CDR3 nucleotides are TGTGCCAGCAGTTTCATTCTTGGGCAGGGCCCCGGGGAGCAGTACTTC.

The chain has TRBV6-5 and TRBJ1-2; weak D call: TRBD1 (6 bases). Germline V lookup: CDR1 MNHEY, CDR2 SVGAGI. CDR3 length: 13 residues. Trimming removed 7 bases at V and 8 bases at J, with 17 bases between. The CDR3 DNA sequence: TGTGCCAGCACCAATAACGGGGGCAACGGCTACACCTTC. As protein: CASTNNGGNGYTF.

CDR3 sequence reads: CASSTVGGPGKLFF. Here the CDR3 DNA reads TGTGCCAGCAGTACCGTGGGTGGGCCGGGCAAACTGTTTTTT. The chain recombines TRBV25-1 with TRBJ1-4, with D uncertain. V dropped 5 bases and J dropped 11 bases, with 18 bases sitting between them. Looked up from germline, CDR1 is MGHDK and CDR2 is SYGVNS. CDR3 size: 14 residues.

As regards this clone: The same CDR3 also results from other DNA sequences found in this sample. The chain uses TRBV7-9 and TRBJ2-7, with TRBD2 matching over 9 bases. There are 14 residues in the CDR3. Unmatched junction bases numbered 2, after V lost 3 bases and J lost 2 bases. Germline V gives CDR1 SEHNR, CDR2 FQNEAQ (reference sequence). The DNA for the CDR3 is TGTGCCAGCAGCTTGGCTAGCGGGACCTACGAGCAGTACTTC. Amino acids: CASSLASGTYEQYF.

V gene TRBV4-1 combines with J gene TRBJ2-4; D might be TRBD1 (5 bases). With 0 bases removed from V and 6 bases from J, the gap between germline ends came to 12 bases. Germline loops: CDR1 MGHRA, CDR2 YSYEKL. This CDR3 region has 15 residues. The DNA for the CDR3 is TGCGCCAGCAGCCAAGACAGGCCCCAGGGAAACATTCAGTACTTC. It encodes CASSQDRPQGNIQYF.

J is TRBJ1-1 and V is TRBV5-4; D gene unclear. The V gene's germline CDR1 is SGHNT and CDR2 YYREEE (reference sequence). The V end lost 4 bases, the J end lost 3 bases, and 13 bases lay between the germline ends. This CDR3 is 14 amino acids long. CDR3 protein: CASSPGGRYTEAFF. DNA for the CDR3: TGTGCCAGCAGCCCTGGCGGCCGTTACACTGAAGCTTTCTTT.

This rearrangement joins TRBV5-1 to TRBJ2-2, with D tentatively TRBD2 (6 bases). The CDR3 contains 16 residues. Trimming left V 0 bases short and J 2 bases short, with 11 bases between. The germline V gene has CDR1 SGHRS and CDR2 YFSETQ. This chain's CDR3 is CASSLVGSGNTGELFF. The CDR3 coding sequence is TGCGCCAGCAGCTTGGTAGGTAGCGGAAACACCGGGGAGCTGTTTTTT.

This chain connects TRBV6-1 to TRBJ1-6; a weak D match, TRBD1 (6 bases). The germline V and J ends were trimmed by 2 bases and 6 bases, with 23 bases remaining between them. Germline V CDR1 and CDR2: MNHNS, SASEGT. The length of the CDR3 is 19 residues. For the CDR3, the DNA is TGTGCCAGCAGTGAACCCCCCCGTGGGATGACAGGTTCTAATTCACCCCTCCACTTT. It codes for CASSEPPRGMTGSNSPLHF.

This clone was found a few times. Other DNA sequences of this sample code for an identical CDR3. The V call is TRBV5-1, the J call TRBJ1-5; D gene unclear. V lost 2 bases, J lost 5 bases, and 8 bases lay in between. Germline-derived CDR1 and CDR2 are SGHRS and YFSETQ. CDR3 length: 13 amino acids. The CDR3 region is CASSLGPDQPQHF. The CDR3 DNA follows: TGCGCCAGCAGCTTAGGCCCCGATCAGCCCCAGCATTTT.

The chain employs TRBV28 and TRBJ2-7; 7 positions match TRBD1. In germline, CDR1 is MDHEN, CDR2 SYDVKM. The CDR3 contains 15 residues. After removal of 6 bases from V and 3 bases from J, the junction contained 11 bases not matched to a gene. In nucleotides, the CDR3 is TGTGCCAGCAGCCAGCTGGGACAGCCACTCTACGAGCAGTACTTC. This sequence encodes CASSQLGQPLYEQYF.

The chain is built from TRBV19 and TRBJ2-5; D is undetermined. Between the trimmed V and J ends, which lost 3 bases and 5 bases, there was a span of 16 bases. The CDR3 spans 15 residues. Germline CDR1 LNHDA, CDR2 SQIVND (reference sequence). The CDR3 DNA reads TGTGCCAGTAGTATCTCTGACACGGTCCGCGAGACCCAGTACTTC. This translates into CASSISDTVRETQYF.

This clone has only one observation. This chain uses TRBV9 with TRBJ2-3; TRBD2 matches at 14 bases. From germline, CDR1 is SGDLS and CDR2 YYNGEE. V lost 4 bases to trimming and J lost 3 bases; unmatched junction nucleotides: 4. The CDR3 sequence is 16 residues long. In DNA, the CDR3 is TGTGCCAGCAGCCCCCGACTAGCGGGAGGGACAGATACGCAGTATTTT. It codes for CASSPRLAGGTDTQYF.